What follows is one T cell receptor (beta chain) and its context. The antigen is unknown. CDR3 size: 11 residues. Between the trimmed V and J ends, which lost 4 bases and 9 bases, there was a span of 8 bases. The germline CDR1 and CDR2 sequences are SGHRS and YFSETQ. This record belongs to a study of T cell responses to AZD1222 COVID-19 vaccine. Study results and limitations: Donor demographics were predominantly white British with a female majority; clonal diversity may be underestimated. Scientists sampled the repertoires only once the peak T cell response had passed.

Sequencing used immunoSEQ multiplex PCR; TCRdb keeps in-frame clones, though not all of them. The table shows some 80,000 clones, with roughly 90% occurring only once. This TCR was recovered from an adult in good health. This sequence joins TRBV5-1 and TRBJ2-1; D gene uncertain. Source: peripheral blood, taken on day 0 of AZD1222 vaccination. CDR3 residues: CASSAWGEQFF. In DNA form, the CDR3 reads TGCGCCAGCAGCGCATGGGGTGAGCAGTTCTTC.